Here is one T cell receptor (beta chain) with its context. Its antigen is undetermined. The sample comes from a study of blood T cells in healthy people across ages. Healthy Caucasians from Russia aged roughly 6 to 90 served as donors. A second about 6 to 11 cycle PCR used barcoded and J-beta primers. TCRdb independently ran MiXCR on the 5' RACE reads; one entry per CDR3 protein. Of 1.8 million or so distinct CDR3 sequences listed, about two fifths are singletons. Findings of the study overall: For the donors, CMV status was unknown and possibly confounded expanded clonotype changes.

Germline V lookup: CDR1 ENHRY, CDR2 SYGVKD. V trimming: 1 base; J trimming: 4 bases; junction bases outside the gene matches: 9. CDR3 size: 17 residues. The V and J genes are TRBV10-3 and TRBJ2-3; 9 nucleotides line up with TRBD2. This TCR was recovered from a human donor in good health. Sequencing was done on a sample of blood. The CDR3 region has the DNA TGTGCCATCAGTGAGTTACCCGGGACTAGCCCCCCAGATACGCAGTATTTT. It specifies CAISELPGTSPPDTQYF.